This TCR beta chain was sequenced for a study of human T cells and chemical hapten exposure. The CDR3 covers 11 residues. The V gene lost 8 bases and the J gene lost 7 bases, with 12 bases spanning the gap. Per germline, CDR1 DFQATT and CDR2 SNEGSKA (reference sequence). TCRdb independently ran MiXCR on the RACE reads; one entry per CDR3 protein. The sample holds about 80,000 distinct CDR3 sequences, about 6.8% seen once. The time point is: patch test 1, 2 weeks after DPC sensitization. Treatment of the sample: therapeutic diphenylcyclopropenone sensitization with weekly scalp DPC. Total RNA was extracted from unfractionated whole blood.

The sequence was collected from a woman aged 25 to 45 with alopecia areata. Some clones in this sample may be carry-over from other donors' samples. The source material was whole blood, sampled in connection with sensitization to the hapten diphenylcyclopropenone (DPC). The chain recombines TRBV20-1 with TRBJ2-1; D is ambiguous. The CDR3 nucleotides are TGCAGTTCCCGAGTTGGGAATGAGCAGTTCTTC. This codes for CSSRVGNEQFF.